This TCR beta chain was retrieved from a study of T-cell reconstitution after alpha-beta-depleted transplantation in children. The TCRbeta library incorporated unique molecular identifiers. MiXCR was run by TCRdb on the PCR reads, yielding one entry per CDR3 protein. The sample has 350,000 to 400,000 distinct CDR3 sequences; 10% to 15% are singletons. V was clipped by 3 bases and J by 1 base, with 9 bases between them. The CDR3 consists of 14 residues. Germline assignment: CDR1 ENHRY and CDR2 SYGVKD. This chain uses TRBV10-3 with TRBJ1-1, with D hard to call. The source material was PBMCs, sampled from the stem cell graft. This TCR derives from a human donor who donated a stem cell graft to a child with Fanconi anemia. CDR3 region: CAISDSQTNTEAFF. The CDR3 DNA sequence: TGTGCCATCAGTGATAGTCAGACGAACACTGAAGCTTTCTTT.